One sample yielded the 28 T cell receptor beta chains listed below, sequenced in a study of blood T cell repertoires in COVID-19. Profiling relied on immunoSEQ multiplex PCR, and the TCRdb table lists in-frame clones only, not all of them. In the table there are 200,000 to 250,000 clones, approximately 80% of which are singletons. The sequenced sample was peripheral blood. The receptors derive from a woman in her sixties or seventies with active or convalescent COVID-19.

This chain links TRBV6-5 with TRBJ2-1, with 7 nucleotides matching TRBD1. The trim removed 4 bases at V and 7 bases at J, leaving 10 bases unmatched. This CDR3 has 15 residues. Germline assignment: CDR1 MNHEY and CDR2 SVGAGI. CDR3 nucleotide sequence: TGTGCCAGCAGTTCGCAGGGGGAGTGGGAAAATGAGCAGTTCTTC. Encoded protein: CASSSQGEWENEQFF.

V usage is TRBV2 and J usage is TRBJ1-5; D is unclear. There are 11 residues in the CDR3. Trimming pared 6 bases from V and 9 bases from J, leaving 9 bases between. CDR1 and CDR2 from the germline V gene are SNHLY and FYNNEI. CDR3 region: CASRAMGPQHF. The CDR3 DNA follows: TGTGCCAGCAGAGCGATGGGGCCCCAGCATTTT. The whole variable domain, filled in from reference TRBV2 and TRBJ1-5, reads EPEVTQTPSHQVTQMGQEVILRCVPISNHLYFYWYRQILGQKVEFLVSFYNNEISEKSEIFDDQFSVERPDGSNFTLKIRSTKLEDSAMYFCASRAMGPQHFGDGTRLSIL.

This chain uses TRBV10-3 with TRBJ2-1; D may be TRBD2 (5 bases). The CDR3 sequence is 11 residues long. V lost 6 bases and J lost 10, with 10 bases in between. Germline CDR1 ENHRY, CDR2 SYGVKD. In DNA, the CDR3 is TGTGCCATCAGGGGATCGGGGGAGCAGTTCTTC. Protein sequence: CAIRGSGEQFF.

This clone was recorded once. CDR3 sequence reads: CAWSVYSAHNEQFF. As DNA, the CDR3 is TGTGCCTGGAGTGTATATAGCGCCCACAATGAGCAGTTCTTC. J is TRBJ2-1 and V is TRBV30; a possible D gene is TRBD2 (5 bases). V was pared by 0 bases and J by 5 bases, with 11 bases between. From germline, CDR1 is GTSNPN and CDR2 SVGIG (reference sequence). The CDR3 totals 14 residues.

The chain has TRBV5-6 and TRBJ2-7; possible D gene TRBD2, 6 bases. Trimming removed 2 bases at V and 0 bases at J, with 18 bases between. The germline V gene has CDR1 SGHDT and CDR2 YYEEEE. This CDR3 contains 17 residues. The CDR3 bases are TGTGCCAGCAGCTTCGGCCCTAGCGCCAGAAGCTCCTACGAGCAGTACTTC. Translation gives CASSFGPSARSSYEQYF.

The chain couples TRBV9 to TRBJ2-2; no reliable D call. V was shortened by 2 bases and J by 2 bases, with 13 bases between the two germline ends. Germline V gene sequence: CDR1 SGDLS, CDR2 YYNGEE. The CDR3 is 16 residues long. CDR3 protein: CASSVRSLPNTGELFF. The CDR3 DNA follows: TGTGCCAGCAGCGTTAGGTCACTACCAAACACCGGGGAGCTGTTTTTT.

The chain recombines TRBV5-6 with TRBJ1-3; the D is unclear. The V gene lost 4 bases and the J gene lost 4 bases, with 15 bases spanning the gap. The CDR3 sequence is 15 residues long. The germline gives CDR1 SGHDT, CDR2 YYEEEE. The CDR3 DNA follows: TGTGCCAGCAGCCATACGAACCGCGGGGGAAACACCATATATTTT. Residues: CASSHTNRGGNTIYF.

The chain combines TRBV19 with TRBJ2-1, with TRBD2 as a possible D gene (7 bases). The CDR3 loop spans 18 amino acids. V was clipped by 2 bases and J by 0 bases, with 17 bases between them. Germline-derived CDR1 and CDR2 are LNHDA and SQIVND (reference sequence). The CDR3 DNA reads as TGTGCCAGTAGTATAAGGGGGGGCAGGGGATTCTCCTACAATGAGCAGTTCTTC. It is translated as CASSIRGGRGFSYNEQFF.

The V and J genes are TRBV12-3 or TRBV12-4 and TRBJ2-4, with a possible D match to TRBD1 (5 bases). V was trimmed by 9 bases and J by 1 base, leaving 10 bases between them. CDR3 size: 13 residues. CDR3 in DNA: TGTGCCAGTCAGGGTTTTGCCAAAAACATTCAGTACTTC. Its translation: CASQGFAKNIQYF.

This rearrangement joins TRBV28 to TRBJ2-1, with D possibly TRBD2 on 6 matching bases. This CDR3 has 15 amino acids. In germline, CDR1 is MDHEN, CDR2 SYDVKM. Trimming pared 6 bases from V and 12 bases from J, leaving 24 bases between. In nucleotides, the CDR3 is TGTGCCAGCAGCAGAGCGGTACAACGTTACGGGGGGCAGTTCTTC. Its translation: CASSRAVQRYGGQFF.

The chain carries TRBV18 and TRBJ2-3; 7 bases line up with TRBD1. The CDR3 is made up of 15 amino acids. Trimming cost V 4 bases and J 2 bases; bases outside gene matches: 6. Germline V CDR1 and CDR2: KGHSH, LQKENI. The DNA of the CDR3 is TGTGCCAGCTCACGAGTTACAGGGGCCACAGATACGCAGTATTTT. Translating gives CASSRVTGATDTQYF.

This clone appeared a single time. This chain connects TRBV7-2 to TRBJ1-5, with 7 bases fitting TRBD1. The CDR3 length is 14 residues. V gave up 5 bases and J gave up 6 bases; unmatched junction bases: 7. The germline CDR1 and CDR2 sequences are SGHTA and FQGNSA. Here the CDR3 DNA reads TGTGCCAGCAGCCTCATGCCAGGGGGTCAGCCCCAGCATTTT. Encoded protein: CASSLMPGGQPQHF.

Here the CDR3 DNA reads TGCAGCGTTGAATCGTCTGGCCCAGATACGCAGTATTTT. Protein product: CSVESSGPDTQYF. The V gene is TRBV29-1, the J gene TRBJ2-3; no clear D. V gave up 2 bases and J gave up 4 bases, with 10 bases separating them. Germline V gene lookup returns CDR1 SQVTM and CDR2 ANQGSEA. CDR3 length: 13 residues.

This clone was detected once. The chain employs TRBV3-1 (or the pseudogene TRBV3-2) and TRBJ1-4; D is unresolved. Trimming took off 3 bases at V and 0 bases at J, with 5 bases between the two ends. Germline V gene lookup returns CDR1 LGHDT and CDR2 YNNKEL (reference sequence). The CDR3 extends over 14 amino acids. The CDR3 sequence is CASSQQATNEKLFF. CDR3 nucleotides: TGTGCCAGCAGCCAGCAGGCAACTAATGAAAAACTGTTTTTT.

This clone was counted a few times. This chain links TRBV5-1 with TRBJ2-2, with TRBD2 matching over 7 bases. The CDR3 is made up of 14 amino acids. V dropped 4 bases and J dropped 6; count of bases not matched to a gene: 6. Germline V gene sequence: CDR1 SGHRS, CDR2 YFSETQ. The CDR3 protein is CASSPREVAGELFF. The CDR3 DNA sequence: TGCGCCAGCAGCCCCCGGGAGGTAGCCGGGGAGCTGTTTTTT. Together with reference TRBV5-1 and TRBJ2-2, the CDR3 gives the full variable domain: KAGVTQTPRYLIKTRGQQVTLSCSPISGHRSVSWYQQTPGQGLQFLFEYFSETQRNKGNFPGRFSGRQFSNSRSEMNVSTLELGDSALYLCASSPREVAGELFFGEGSRLTVL.

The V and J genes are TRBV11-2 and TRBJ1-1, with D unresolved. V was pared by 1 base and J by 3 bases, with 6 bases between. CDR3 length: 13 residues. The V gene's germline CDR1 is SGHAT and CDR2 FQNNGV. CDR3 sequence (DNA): TGTGCCAGCAGCTTAGGGGCCCACACTGAAGCTTTCTTT. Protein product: CASSLGAHTEAFF.

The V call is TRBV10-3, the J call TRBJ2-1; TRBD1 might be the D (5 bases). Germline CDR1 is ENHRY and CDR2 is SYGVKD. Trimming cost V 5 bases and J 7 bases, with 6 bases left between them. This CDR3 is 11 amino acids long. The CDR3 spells CAISRGNEQFF. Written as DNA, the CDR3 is TGTGCCATCAGTAGGGGTAATGAGCAGTTCTTC.

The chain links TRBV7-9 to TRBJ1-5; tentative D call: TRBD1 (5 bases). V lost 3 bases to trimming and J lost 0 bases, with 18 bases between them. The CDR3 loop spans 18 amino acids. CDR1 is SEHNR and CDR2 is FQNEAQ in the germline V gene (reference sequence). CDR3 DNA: TGTGCCAGCAGCTTTGGTGCAGGGCTCTGTCCTAGCAATCAGCCCCAGCATTTT. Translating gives CASSFGAGLCPSNQPQHF.

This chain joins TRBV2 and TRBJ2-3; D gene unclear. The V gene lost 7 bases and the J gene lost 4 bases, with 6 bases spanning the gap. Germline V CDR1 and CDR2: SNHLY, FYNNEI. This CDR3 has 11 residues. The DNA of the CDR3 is TGTGCCAGCATTAATCCAGATACGCAGTATTTT. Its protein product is CASINPDTQYF.

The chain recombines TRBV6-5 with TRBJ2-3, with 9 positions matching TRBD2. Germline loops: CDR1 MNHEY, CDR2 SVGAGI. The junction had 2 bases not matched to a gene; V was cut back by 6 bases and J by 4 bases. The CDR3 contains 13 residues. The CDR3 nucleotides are TGTGCCAGCAGAGGCGGGGGGGCAGATACGCAGTATTTT. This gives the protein CASRGGGADTQYF.

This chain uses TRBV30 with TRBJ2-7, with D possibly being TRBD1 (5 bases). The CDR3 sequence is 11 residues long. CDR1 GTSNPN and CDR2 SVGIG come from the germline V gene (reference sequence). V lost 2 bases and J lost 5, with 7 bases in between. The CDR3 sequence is CAWSPGNEQYF. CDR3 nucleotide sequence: TGTGCCTGGAGTCCAGGGAACGAGCAGTACTTC.

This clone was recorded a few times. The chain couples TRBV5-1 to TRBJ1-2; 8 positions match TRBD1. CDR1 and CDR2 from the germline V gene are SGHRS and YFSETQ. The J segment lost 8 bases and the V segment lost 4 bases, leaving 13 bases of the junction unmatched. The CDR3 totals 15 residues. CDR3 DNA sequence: TGCGCCAGCAGCGACCAAGGTCAGGGGGCTCTCGGCTACACCTTC. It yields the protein CASSDQGQGALGYTF.

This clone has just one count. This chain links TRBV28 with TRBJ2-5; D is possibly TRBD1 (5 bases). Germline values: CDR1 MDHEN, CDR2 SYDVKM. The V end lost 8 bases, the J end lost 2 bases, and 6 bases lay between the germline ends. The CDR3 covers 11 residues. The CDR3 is CASQGQETQYF. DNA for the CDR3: TGTGCCAGCCAGGGACAAGAGACCCAGTACTTC.

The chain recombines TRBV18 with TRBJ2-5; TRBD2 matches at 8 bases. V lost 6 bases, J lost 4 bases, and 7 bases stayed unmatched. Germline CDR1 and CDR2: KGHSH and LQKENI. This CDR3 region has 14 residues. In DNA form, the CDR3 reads TGTGCCAGCTCCCTGGGACTAGATTCAGAGACCCAGTACTTC. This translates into CASSLGLDSETQYF.

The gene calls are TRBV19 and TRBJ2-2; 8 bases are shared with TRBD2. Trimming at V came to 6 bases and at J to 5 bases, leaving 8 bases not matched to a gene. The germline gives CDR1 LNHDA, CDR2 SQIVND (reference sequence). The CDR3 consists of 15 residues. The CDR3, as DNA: TGTGCCAGTAGAGTGGCGGGGGGATCTACCGGGGAGCTGTTTTTT. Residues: CASRVAGGSTGELFF.

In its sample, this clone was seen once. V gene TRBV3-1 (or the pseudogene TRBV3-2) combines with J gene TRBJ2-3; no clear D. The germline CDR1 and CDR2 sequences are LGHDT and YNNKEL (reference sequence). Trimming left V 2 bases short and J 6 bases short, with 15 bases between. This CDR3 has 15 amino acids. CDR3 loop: CASSQNPQASDTQYF. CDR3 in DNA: TGTGCCAGCAGCCAAAACCCTCAGGCTTCGGATACGCAGTATTTT.

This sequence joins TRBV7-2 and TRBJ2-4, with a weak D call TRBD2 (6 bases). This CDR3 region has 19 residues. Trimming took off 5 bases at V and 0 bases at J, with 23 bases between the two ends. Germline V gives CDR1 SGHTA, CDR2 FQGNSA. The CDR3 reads CASSPGDLRTEPAKNIQYF. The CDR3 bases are TGTGCCAGCAGCCCGGGGGACTTAAGGACCGAACCAGCCAAAAACATTCAGTACTTC.

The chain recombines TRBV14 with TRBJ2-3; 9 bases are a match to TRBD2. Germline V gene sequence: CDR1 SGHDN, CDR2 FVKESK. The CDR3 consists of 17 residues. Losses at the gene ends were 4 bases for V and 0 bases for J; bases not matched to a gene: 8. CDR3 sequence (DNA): TGTGCCAGCAGCCGTTTGCGGGGGGGCCGGAGCACAGATACGCAGTATTTT. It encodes CASSRLRGGRSTDTQYF.